This TCR beta chain was captured in a study of cytomegalovirus exposure and HLA in healthy donors. Notes on this clone: Its cognate antigen is unknown.

Per germline, CDR1 SEHNR and CDR2 FQNEAQ (reference sequence). V lost 5 bases and J lost 1; bases outside the gene matches: 17. The CDR3 is 19 amino acids. Assay: immunoSEQ multiplex PCR; the TCRdb copy retains only in-frame clones and omits some. The sample contains under 200,000 clones, roughly nine tenths of which appear only once. Study-level points and caveats: While the bulk of TCR sequences proved rare, some public TCRs turned up in many donors. Researchers reported that three CMV-associated chains were confirmed in vitro as CMV antigen-specific. Researchers catalogued around 150 TCR beta chains as cytomegalovirus-associated. The classifier was said to identify cytomegalovirus status with high specificity and sensitivity.

The sequenced material came from PBMCs. The sequence was collected from a woman between 18 and 30 years old in good health and CMV-seropositive. V and J are TRBV7-9 and TRBJ2-1, with TRBD2 matching 7 bases. The DNA of the CDR3 is TGTGCCAGCAGCATCCTCGTCGGCGGGGGATTGATATCCTACAATGAGCAGTTCTTC. Amino acids: CASSILVGGGLISYNEQFF.